A single sample is the source of the 11 T cell receptor beta chains below, sequenced in a study of cytomegalovirus exposure and HLA in healthy donors. The primer mix had 60 Vbeta and 13 Jbeta primers. Measured with immunoSEQ multiplex PCR; TCRdb has only the in-frame clones, and not every one. The sample has roughly 110,000 clones; around 77% are singletons. Sequencing input: PBMCs. These receptors were obtained from a man aged 40-49 years in good health and CMV-seropositive.

This CDR3 is CASSSLEQGFNEKLFF. The CDR3 nucleotides are TGTGCCAGCAGCTCGTTAGAACAGGGCTTTAATGAAAAACTGTTTTTT. V gene TRBV5-6 combines with J gene TRBJ1-4; tentatively, D is TRBD1 (6 bases). Germline V lookup: CDR1 SGHDT, CDR2 YYEEEE. The V end lost 3 bases, the J end lost 4 bases, and 16 bases lay between the germline ends. The CDR3 covers 16 residues.

The chain joins TRBV27 to TRBJ2-3; D is possibly TRBD1 (6 bases). The CDR3 sequence is 17 residues long. Germline V gene data show CDR1 as MNHEY and CDR2 as SMNVEV (reference sequence). Trimming removed 6 bases at V and 2 bases at J, with 21 bases between. CDR3 coding DNA: TGTGCCAGCAGGCTCCTAACACCACAGGGTCCCACAGATACGCAGTATTTT. Translating it yields CASRLLTPQGPTDTQYF.

The V and J genes are TRBV7-9 and TRBJ2-1; TRBD1 aligns across 7 bases. Unmatched junction bases numbered 11, after V lost 1 base and J lost 8 bases. The CDR3 contains 16 residues. Looked up from germline, CDR1 is SEHNR and CDR2 is FQNEAQ (reference sequence). The CDR3 loop reads CASSLVADRVMDEQFF. In DNA form, the CDR3 reads TGTGCCAGCAGCTTAGTAGCAGACAGGGTAATGGATGAGCAGTTCTTC.

This clone was found once. This rearrangement joins TRBV29-1 to TRBJ1-4, with D maybe TRBD1 (6 bases). Between the trimmed V and J ends, which lost 7 bases and 1 base, there was a span of 13 bases. This CDR3 is built from 14 residues. Germline CDR1 and CDR2: SQVTM and ANQGSEA. The CDR3 region is CSATYRETNEKLFF. The CDR3 region has the DNA TGCAGCGCCACCTACAGGGAAACTAATGAAAAACTGTTTTTT.

CDR3 DNA: TGTGCCATCAGTGAGCTTATAATGATGCCGGGACAGGGTAGTAGAGATACGCAGTATTTT. This translates into CAISELIMMPGQGSRDTQYF. The J gene is TRBJ2-3, the V gene TRBV10-3, with TRBD1 matching over 9 bases. There are 20 residues in the CDR3. Germline-derived CDR1 and CDR2 are ENHRY and SYGVKD. V lost 2 bases to trimming and J lost 5 bases; unmatched junction nucleotides: 20.

This sequence joins TRBV28 and TRBJ2-7; D ambiguous. V was trimmed by 4 bases and J by 1 base, leaving 11 bases between them. This CDR3 region has 14 residues. CDR1 is MDHEN and CDR2 is SYDVKM in the germline V gene. The CDR3 sequence: CASSSLQSSYEQYF. The CDR3 DNA sequence: TGTGCCAGCAGTTCTCTACAGAGTTCCTACGAGCAGTACTTC.

The chain combines TRBV7-9 with TRBJ2-2; 10 positions agree with TRBD2. CDR3 length: 16 amino acids. V was pared by 2 bases and J by 6 bases, with 6 bases of the junction left unmatched. Germline CDR1 SEHNR, CDR2 FQNEAQ (reference sequence). The CDR3 sequence: CASSLKRGGLAGELFF. DNA for the CDR3: TGTGCCAGCAGCTTAAAGCGGGGGGGCCTAGCCGGGGAGCTGTTTTTT.

V usage is TRBV27 and J usage is TRBJ2-5, with TRBD1 identical over 7 bases. The CDR3 is made up of 18 amino acids. Trimming took 1 base from V and 4 from J; bases not matched to a gene: 15. CDR1 MNHEY and CDR2 SMNVEV come from the germline V gene (reference sequence). This chain's CDR3 is CASSLLSAGTAPGETQYF. For the CDR3, the DNA is TGTGCCAGCAGTTTATTGTCAGCCGGGACAGCCCCAGGAGAGACCCAGTACTTC.

A note on this clone: The junction departs from germline at one end; a sequencing error may be responsible. The genes are TRBV5-1 and TRBJ2-6; a weak D match, TRBD1 (5 bases). There are 15 residues in the CDR3. CDR1 SGHRS and CDR2 YFSETQ come from the germline V gene. The CDR3 DNA is TGCGCCAGCAGCCTATACAGTCCTGGGGCCAACGGCCTGACTTTC. Its protein product is CASSLYSPGANGLTF.

V and J are TRBV7-6 and TRBJ1-3, with 8 bases aligning to TRBD1. Looked up from germline, CDR1 is SGHVS and CDR2 is FNYEAQ. V trimming: 4 bases; J trimming: 4 bases; junction bases outside the gene matches: 6. This CDR3 is built from 15 residues. DNA of the CDR3: TGTGCCAGCAGCTCGCAGACAGGGGTAGGAAACACCATATATTTT. Residues: CASSSQTGVGNTIYF.

J is TRBJ2-5 and V is TRBV19; TRBD1 matches 8 bases. Germline-derived CDR1 and CDR2 are LNHDA and SQIVND (reference sequence). V lost 7 bases and J lost 2; bases outside the gene matches: 9. This CDR3 is built from 15 residues. This chain's CDR3 is CASTESGGKQETQYF. The DNA of the CDR3 is TGTGCCAGTACTGAATCAGGGGGCAAACAAGAGACCCAGTACTTC. The entire variable domain, with the rest obtained from reference TRBV19 and TRBJ2-5, is as follows: DGGITQSPKYLFRKEGQNVTLSCEQNLNHDAMYWYRQDPGQGLRLIYYSQIVNDFQKGDIAEGYSVSREKKESFPLTVTSAQKNPTAFYLCASTESGGKQETQYFGPGTRLLVL.